This TCR beta chain was captured in a study of PD-L1 blockade in urothelial cancer. Germline CDR1 PRHDT, CDR2 FYEKMQ (reference sequence). V lost 4 bases and J 3 bases, leaving 12 bases between the germline ends. The CDR3 loop spans 14 amino acids. Generated by immunoSEQ multiplex PCR, the TCRdb table keeps only in-frame clones and is missing some. The sample comprises some 100,000 clones, approximately 91% of which are singletons, and 0.75% to 0.95% rests with the top ten. This rearrangement joins TRBV13 to TRBJ1-1, with D tentatively TRBD1 (5 bases). This specimen consisted of PBMCs, obtained around atezolizumab (anti-PD-L1) treatment. The receptor was derived from a woman older than 75 with urothelial cancer. The CDR3 loop reads CASSSSGQYTEAFF. The CDR3, as DNA: TGTGCCAGCAGCTCCTCCGGACAATACACTGAAGCTTTCTTT.